A single sample gave rise to the 24 T cell receptor beta chains below, sequenced in a study of glioma-infiltrating T cells after dendritic cell vaccination. Some clones are missing from TCRdb's copy, which holds only in-frame ones; the method was immunoSEQ multiplex PCR. The sample includes fewer than 60,000 clones, around nine tenths of them seen just once. As for time point: after dendritic cell vaccination, including at tumor progression/relapse. The sample in question was blood, obtained after dendritic cell vaccination. The origin of the receptors is a human donor with glioblastoma.

V usage is TRBV29-1 and J usage is TRBJ2-1; 7 positions agree with TRBD2. The CDR3 has 14 residues. Trimming removed 3 bases from V and 0 bases from J; junction bases left unmatched: 2. Germline V gene data show CDR1 as SQVTM and CDR2 as ANQGSEA. The CDR3, as DNA: TGCAGCGTTGACGGCGGGAGCTCCTACAATGAGCAGTTCTTC. Its protein is CSVDGGSSYNEQFF.

J is TRBJ2-3 and V is TRBV5-4; perhaps TRBD2 as D (6 bases). The CDR3 is 14 amino acids. Germline V gene data show CDR1 as SGHNT and CDR2 as YYREEE (reference sequence). Trimming pared 2 bases from V and 3 bases from J, leaving 10 bases between. The CDR3: CASSLSGWTDTQYF. In DNA form, the CDR3 reads TGTGCCAGCAGCTTAAGCGGGTGGACAGATACGCAGTATTTT.

V usage is TRBV28 and J usage is TRBJ2-6, with D possibly TRBD1 on 6 matching bases. The CDR3 contains 15 residues. Trimming left V 6 bases short and J 1 base short, with 10 bases between. The germline gives CDR1 MDHEN, CDR2 SYDVKM. The CDR3 DNA follows: TGTGCCAGCAGGCTCACAGGGTCTGGGGCCAACGTCCTGACTTTC. Residues: CASRLTGSGANVLTF.

This chain uses TRBV4-1 with TRBJ1-2; D is possibly TRBD1 (6 bases). Germline loops: CDR1 MGHRA, CDR2 YSYEKL. This CDR3 is built from 15 residues. V lost 2 bases, J lost 7 bases, and 17 bases lay in between. CDR3 nucleotides: TGCGCCAGCAGCCAAAACGCTATTGGGGGCTTTGGCTACACCTTC. Its protein product is CASSQNAIGGFGYTF.

This sequence joins TRBV9 and TRBJ2-3; 8 bases line up with TRBD2. The CDR3 has 15 amino acids. V was pared by 2 bases and J by 6 bases, with 8 bases of the junction left unmatched. Per germline, CDR1 SGDLS and CDR2 YYNGEE. The CDR3 protein is CASSVTGGEWDTQYF. The CDR3, as DNA: TGTGCCAGCAGCGTCACGGGAGGGGAGTGGGATACGCAGTATTTT. Full variable domain (remainder filled in from reference TRBV9 and TRBJ2-3): DSGVTQTPKHLITATGQRVTLRCSPRSGDLSVYWYQQSLDQGLQFLIQYYNGEERAKGNILERFSAQQFPDLHSELNLSSLELGDSALYFCASSVTGGEWDTQYFGPGTRLTVL.

This chain connects TRBV9 to TRBJ2-1; the D gene is possibly TRBD2 (5 bases). This CDR3 is 16 amino acids long. V was cut by 3 bases and J by 0 bases, with 13 bases left in between. Germline V gene sequence: CDR1 SGDLS, CDR2 YYNGEE. CDR3 in DNA: TGTGCCAGCAGCGACCCGTTGGGGAGCTCCTACAATGAGCAGTTCTTC. Its protein product is CASSDPLGSSYNEQFF.

The chain carries TRBV2 and TRBJ1-2; D unresolved. Germline CDR1 is SNHLY and CDR2 is FYNNEI. Trimming cost V 2 bases and J 4 bases, with 5 bases left between them. This CDR3 is built from 12 residues. The CDR3 DNA reads TGTGCCAGCAGTGAACGAGGCTATGGCTACACCTTC. Translated, it gives CASSERGYGYTF.

The chain has TRBV28 and TRBJ2-7, with 12 nucleotides matching TRBD2. This CDR3 is built from 16 residues. Germline CDR1 reads MDHEN; CDR2 reads SYDVKM. The J segment lost 4 bases and the V segment lost 2 bases, leaving 6 bases of the junction unmatched. The CDR3 bases are TGTGCCAGCAGTTTAACCGGACTAGCGGGATGGTACGAGCAGTACTTC. It codes for CASSLTGLAGWYEQYF.

The chain has TRBV28 and TRBJ2-1; 7 bases map to TRBD2. The germline gives CDR1 MDHEN, CDR2 SYDVKM. CDR3 length: 13 amino acids. V gave up 8 bases and J gave up 3 bases; unmatched junction bases: 4. This CDR3 reads CASGREIYNEQFF. Written as DNA, the CDR3 is TGTGCCAGCGGGCGGGAGATCTACAATGAGCAGTTCTTC.

This rearrangement joins TRBV7-2 to TRBJ2-5, with 16 bases matching TRBD2. The CDR3 consists of 19 residues. V dropped 5 bases and J dropped 7; count of bases not matched to a gene: 16. Germline CDR1 is SGHTA and CDR2 is FQGNSA. CDR3 in DNA: TGTGCCAGCAGCATTCCGGGACTAGCGGGGGGGAGGGGCAGTCCGACCCAGTACTTC. Protein sequence: CASSIPGLAGGRGSPTQYF.

The V and J genes are TRBV10-3 and TRBJ2-3, with D tentatively TRBD2 (6 bases). This CDR3 is built from 16 residues. Germline-derived CDR1 and CDR2 are ENHRY and SYGVKD. The ends were cut back, 2 bases at V and 2 bases at J, with 14 bases in the middle. The DNA for the CDR3 is TGTGCCATCAGTGAGGGCGGGGCCCTCGCCACAGATACGCAGTATTTT. It encodes CAISEGGALATDTQYF.

The J gene is TRBJ1-1, the V gene TRBV4-3; no clear D. V shed 0 bases and J shed 3 bases, with 11 bases lying between them. Germline lookup yields CDR1 LGHNA and CDR2 YSLEER. This CDR3 is built from 15 residues. The CDR3 is CASSQDIAGYTEAFF. The CDR3 nucleotides are TGCGCCAGCAGCCAAGATATAGCCGGTTACACTGAAGCTTTCTTT.

This chain links TRBV6-1 with TRBJ2-7; 8 nucleotides agree with TRBD1. The CDR3 covers 14 residues. The germline gives CDR1 MNHNS, CDR2 SASEGT. The trim removed 7 bases at V and 0 bases at J, leaving 5 bases unmatched. The CDR3 coding sequence is TGTGCCAGCACCGACACAGGGGGCTCCTACGAGCAGTACTTC. Translation: CASTDTGGSYEQYF.

The chain uses TRBV5-4 and TRBJ2-1; D might be TRBD1 (6 bases). The germline CDR1 and CDR2 sequences are SGHNT and YYREEE (reference sequence). Trimming cost V 0 bases and J 3 bases, with 16 bases left between them. The CDR3 consists of 17 residues. This CDR3 reads CASSLEAGRGGYNEQFF. As DNA, the CDR3 is TGTGCCAGCAGCTTGGAGGCGGGCCGAGGGGGCTACAATGAGCAGTTCTTC.

The chain recombines TRBV6-4 with TRBJ2-1; 14 bases agree with TRBD2. Per the germline V gene, CDR1 is MRHNA and CDR2 is SNTAGT. CDR3 length equals 19 residues. After removal of 0 bases from V and 5 bases from J, the junction contained 9 bases not matched to a gene. This CDR3 reads CASSDSGSGTSGSHNEQFF. The DNA of the CDR3 is TGTGCCAGCAGTGACTCCGGTTCCGGGACTAGCGGGAGCCACAATGAGCAGTTCTTC.

J is TRBJ1-4 and V is TRBV18; tentative D call: TRBD1 (6 bases). The CDR3 sequence is 15 residues long. Germline CDR1 KGHSH, CDR2 LQKENI. Trimming took 5 bases from V and 5 from J, leaving 15 bases between them. CDR3 sequence reads: CASSLGGGRNEKLFF. CDR3 DNA sequence: TGTGCCAGCTCATTGGGAGGGGGACGAAATGAAAAACTGTTTTTT.

This chain links TRBV7-6 with TRBJ2-7; D is ambiguous. The V gene lost 7 bases and the J gene lost 2 bases, with 6 bases spanning the gap. The germline V gene encodes CDR1 SGHVS and CDR2 FNYEAQ. This CDR3 is built from 11 residues. CDR3 residues: CASTSTYEQYF. The CDR3 region has the DNA TGTGCCAGCACCAGTACCTACGAGCAGTACTTC.

This chain connects TRBV5-4 to TRBJ1-2; TRBD1 aligns across 9 bases. V shed 0 bases and J 0 bases; nucleotides not matched to a gene: 6. The CDR3 length is 17 residues. Germline assignment: CDR1 SGHNT and CDR2 YYREEE (reference sequence). CDR3 in DNA: TGTGCCAGCAGCTTGGGGGGAGGACAGGGGTCTAACTATGGCTACACCTTC. Translating it yields CASSLGGGQGSNYGYTF. The whole variable domain, remainder taken from reference TRBV5-4 and TRBJ1-2, is ETGVTQSPTHLIKTRGQQVTLRCSSQSGHNTVSWYQQALGQGPQFIFQYYREEENGRGNFPPRFSGLQFPNYSSELNVNALELDDSALYLCASSLGGGQGSNYGYTFGSGTRLTVV.

This chain connects TRBV2 to TRBJ1-5; D is possibly TRBD1 (6 bases). Looked up from germline, CDR1 is SNHLY and CDR2 is FYNNEI. V was pared by 10 bases and J by 0 bases, with 13 bases between. This CDR3 comprises 14 residues. The CDR3 region has the DNA TGTGCCACCGGATTACAGGGTAGCAATCAGCCCCAGCATTTT. Translation gives CATGLQGSNQPQHF. The variable domain in full, with the rest retrieved from reference TRBV2 and TRBJ1-5, is EPEVTQTPSHQVTQMGQEVILRCVPISNHLYFYWYRQILGQKVEFLVSFYNNEISEKSEIFDDQFSVERPDGSNFTLKIRSTKLEDSAMYFCATGLQGSNQPQHFGDGTRLSIL.

The rearrangement links TRBV18 to TRBJ2-3; 13 nucleotides align to TRBD2. This CDR3 contains 16 residues. The V gene's germline CDR1 is KGHSH and CDR2 LQKENI. J was trimmed by 4 bases and V by 10 bases; bases with no gene match: 11. The CDR3 protein is CATIPAGLAGPDTQYF. CDR3 DNA: TGTGCCACCATCCCCGCGGGACTAGCGGGACCAGATACGCAGTATTTT.

The rearrangement joins TRBV28 to TRBJ1-2; possibly TRBD1 for D (6 bases). The CDR3 contains 12 residues. Between the trimmed V and J ends, which lost 5 bases and 4 bases, there was a span of 8 bases. Per the germline V gene, CDR1 is MDHEN and CDR2 is SYDVKM. The chain's CDR3 is CASSQGTYGYTF. The CDR3, as DNA: TGTGCCAGCAGTCAGGGGACCTATGGCTACACCTTC.

The chain links TRBV28 to TRBJ1-6; 8 bases fit TRBD1. Unmatched junction bases numbered 10, after V lost 7 bases and J lost 5 bases. Germline V gene data show CDR1 as MDHEN and CDR2 as SYDVKM. This CDR3 spans 16 amino acids. This CDR3 is CASTDLRGRDNSPLHF. The DNA of the CDR3 is TGTGCCAGCACAGACCTCAGGGGGCGAGATAATTCACCCCTCCACTTT. Using reference TRBV28 and TRBJ1-6 for the parts outside the CDR3, the full variable domain is DVKVTQSSRYLVKRTGEKVFLECVQDMDHENMFWYRQDPGLGLRLIYFSYDVKMKEKGDIPEGYSVSREKKERFSLILESASTNQTSMYLCASTDLRGRDNSPLHFGNGTRLTVT.

This chain links TRBV30 with TRBJ2-5; D might be TRBD1 (6 bases). This CDR3 is built from 15 residues. Germline V CDR1 and CDR2: GTSNPN, SVGIG (reference sequence). With 2 bases removed from V and 4 bases from J, the gap between germline ends came to 17 bases. The CDR3 sequence is CAWSPYSGVGETQYF. The CDR3 region has the DNA TGTGCCTGGAGTCCCTATTCAGGGGTTGGAGAGACCCAGTACTTC.

The CDR3 spells CASSTSGLGYTF. CDR3 DNA sequence: TGTGCCAGCAGCACCAGTGGGCTCGGCTACACCTTC. The V call is TRBV7-9, the J call TRBJ1-2, with no clear D. Germline V gene data show CDR1 as SEHNR and CDR2 as FQNEAQ (reference sequence). This CDR3 has 12 residues. Trimming removed 5 bases at V and 8 bases at J, with 12 bases between.